The 25 T cell receptor beta chains below come from one sample, sequenced in a study of blood T cell repertoires in COVID-19. Generated by immunoSEQ multiplex PCR, the TCRdb table keeps only in-frame clones and is missing some. The table records fewer than 150,000 clones, about nine tenths of them present only once. Sequencing used peripheral blood. The origin of the receptors is a man between 45 and 60 years old with active or convalescent COVID-19.

The rearrangement joins TRBV7-9 to TRBJ2-1; no definite D call. The CDR3 is made up of 12 amino acids. V was shortened by 11 bases and J by 2 bases, with 10 bases between the two germline ends. The V gene's germline CDR1 is SEHNR and CDR2 FQNEAQ (reference sequence). The CDR3 loop reads CAAPVTYNEQFF. DNA for the CDR3: TGTGCCGCCCCGGTTACCTACAATGAGCAGTTCTTC. The full variable domain, its missing parts supplied by reference TRBV7-9 and TRBJ2-1, is DTGVSQNPRHKITKRGQNVTFRCDPISEHNRLYWYRQTLGQGPEFLTYFQNEAQLEKSRLLSDRFSAERPKGSFSTLEIQRTEQGDSAMYLCAAPVTYNEQFFGPGTRLTVL.

The chain has TRBV2 and TRBJ1-6, with D unresolved. V was pared by 7 bases and J by 7 bases, with 5 bases between. Germline V gene sequence: CDR1 SNHLY, CDR2 FYNNEI. The CDR3 runs to 11 residues. The CDR3 DNA reads as TGTGCCAGCAACGGGAATTCACCCCTCCACTTT. It encodes CASNGNSPLHF.

This chain joins TRBV18 and TRBJ1-5, with D unclear. The CDR3 totals 14 residues. Germline V lookup: CDR1 KGHSH, CDR2 LQKENI. V lost 4 bases, J lost 7 bases, and 14 bases lay in between. CDR3 region: CASSRIREGQPQHF. DNA of the CDR3: TGTGCCAGCTCACGAATCCGGGAGGGACAGCCCCAGCATTTT.

The gene calls are TRBV10-3 and TRBJ2-3; 10 bases agree with TRBD1. Germline CDR1 is ENHRY and CDR2 is SYGVKD. V lost 6 bases and J lost 3; bases outside the gene matches: 9. The CDR3 runs to 16 residues. The DNA for the CDR3 is TGTGCCATCAGCCGGGACAGGGGCATTTTTACAGATACGCAGTATTTT. Translating it yields CAISRDRGIFTDTQYF.

The chain couples TRBV9 to TRBJ1-2; 7 nucleotides align to TRBD1. The germline gives CDR1 SGDLS, CDR2 YYNGEE. V shed 0 bases and J 8 bases; nucleotides not matched to a gene: 13. CDR3 length equals 16 residues. CDR3 bases: TGTGCCAGCAGCGTAGCCGGAGGAGGGGGCGTATACGGCTACACCTTC. Its protein product is CASSVAGGGGVYGYTF.

V gene TRBV6-4 combines with J gene TRBJ2-1; 7 nucleotides agree with TRBD2. CDR3 length: 15 amino acids. CDR1 is MRHNA and CDR2 is SNTAGT in the germline V gene. The trim removed 4 bases at V and 0 bases at J, leaving 3 bases unmatched. CDR3 protein: CASSASGSSYNEQFF. In DNA, the CDR3 is TGTGCCAGCAGTGCTAGCGGAAGCTCCTACAATGAGCAGTTCTTC.

This clone came up once. V gene TRBV4-3 combines with J gene TRBJ2-5; D is ambiguous. Germline loops: CDR1 LGHNA, CDR2 YSLEER. CDR3 length: 13 residues. Trimming took 1 base from V and 4 from J, leaving 7 bases between them. The CDR3 coding sequence is TGCGCCAGCAGCCAAGCGCGGTTAGAGACCCAGTACTTC. This codes for CASSQARLETQYF.

The chain links TRBV7-9 to TRBJ1-3, with D uncertain. Per the germline V gene, CDR1 is SEHNR and CDR2 is FQNEAQ (reference sequence). There are 12 residues in the CDR3. V was cut by 4 bases and J by 4 bases, with 5 bases left in between. The CDR3 sequence: CASSSQGNTIYF. The CDR3 DNA reads as TGTGCCAGCAGCTCACAGGGAAACACCATATATTTT.

The chain recombines TRBV28 with TRBJ2-1; 9 positions agree with TRBD1. Trimming took 3 bases from V and 4 from J; bases not matched to a gene: 7. The CDR3 totals 16 residues. The germline V gene has CDR1 MDHEN and CDR2 SYDVKM. CDR3 bases: TGTGCCAGCAGTTTGTCCGGGACAGGGATGTACAATGAGCAGTTCTTC. It translates to CASSLSGTGMYNEQFF.

This clone was found once. CDR3 protein: CASSSRDRGDQPQHF. The CDR3 DNA follows: TGTGCCAGCAGTTCCCGGGACAGGGGGGATCAGCCCCAGCATTTT. The rearrangement links TRBV6-2 or TRBV6-3 to TRBJ1-5, with 11 bases aligning to TRBD1. The V gene's germline CDR1 is MNHEY and CDR2 SVGEGT. This CDR3 spans 15 amino acids. Germline trimming cut 4 bases from V and 5 bases from J; bases unmatched to any gene: 4.

The chain carries TRBV28 and TRBJ2-7; possibly TRBD1 for D (5 bases). This CDR3 contains 15 residues. Trimming removed 6 bases at V and 1 base at J, with 16 bases between. CDR1 and CDR2 from the germline V gene are MDHEN and SYDVKM. The CDR3 region has the DNA TGTGCCAGCAGCTCACCGACAGAGGAATCCTACGAGCAGTACTTC. This sequence encodes CASSSPTEESYEQYF. Full variable domain (remainder filled in from reference TRBV28 and TRBJ2-7): DVKVTQSSRYLVKRTGEKVFLECVQDMDHENMFWYRQDPGLGLRLIYFSYDVKMKEKGDIPEGYSVSREKKERFSLILESASTNQTSMYLCASSSPTEESYEQYFGPGTRLTVT.

This clone occurred once. CDR3 sequence: CASSQQGYEQYF. Written as DNA, the CDR3 is TGCGCCAGCAGTCAACAGGGTTACGAGCAGTACTTC. The chain employs TRBV10-2 and TRBJ2-7, with D perhaps TRBD1 (6 bases). Germline CDR1 is WSHSY and CDR2 is SAAADI. Trimming removed 5 bases from V and 4 bases from J, with 9 bases in between. The CDR3 has 12 amino acids.

J is TRBJ1-5 and V is TRBV24-1; D not resolved. V lost 4 bases and J 3 bases, leaving 12 bases between the germline ends. CDR3 length: 15 residues. Germline V lookup: CDR1 KGHDR, CDR2 SFDVKD. CDR3 coding DNA: TGTGCCACCAGTGACGCGACAAGTAACAATCAGCCCCAGCATTTT. Its protein is CATSDATSNNQPQHF.

V and J are TRBV3-1 (or the pseudogene TRBV3-2) and TRBJ1-1; possibly TRBD1 for D (6 bases). The CDR3 spans 15 residues. V lost 1 base to trimming and J lost 7 bases, with 16 bases between them. Germline loops: CDR1 LGHDT, CDR2 YNNKEL (reference sequence). The CDR3: CASSQAGARGNEAFF. DNA of the CDR3: TGTGCCAGCAGCCAAGCTGGGGCAAGGGGGAATGAAGCTTTCTTT.

The chain combines TRBV29-1 with TRBJ2-7; the match to TRBD1 covers 7 bases. V shed 6 bases, J shed 3 bases, and the junction held 8 bases outside the gene matches. CDR3 length: 13 residues. Germline V CDR1 and CDR2: SQVTM, ANQGSEA. CDR3 sequence: CSVAPDRIYEQYF. CDR3 nucleotides: TGCAGCGTAGCACCGGACAGGATCTACGAGCAGTACTTC.

The chain links TRBV9 to TRBJ2-1; 13 nucleotides match TRBD2. This CDR3 region has 15 residues. CDR1 SGDLS and CDR2 YYNGEE come from the germline V gene. Germline trimming cut 4 bases from V and 7 bases from J; bases unmatched to any gene: 5. DNA for the CDR3: TGTGCCAGCAGCACGGGACTAGCGGGACGAAATGAGCAGTTCTTC. Encoded protein: CASSTGLAGRNEQFF.

This clone was detected once. The rearrangement links TRBV15 to TRBJ1-4; D remains unclear. The CDR3 runs to 15 residues. Trimming removed 2 bases from V and 4 bases from J, with 11 bases in between. Germline lookup yields CDR1 LNHNV and CDR2 YYDKDF (reference sequence). The CDR3 region has the DNA TGTGCCACCAGCAGAAGACGGGATTTTAATGAAAAACTGTTTTTT. Encoded protein: CATSRRRDFNEKLFF. The entire variable domain, with the rest obtained from reference TRBV15 and TRBJ1-4, is as follows: DAMVIQNPRYQVTQFGKPVTLSCSQTLNHNVMYWYQQKSSQAPKLLFHYYDKDFNNEADTPDNFQSRRPNTSFCFLDIRSPGLGDTAMYLCATSRRRDFNEKLFFGSGTQLSVL.

The rearrangement links TRBV7-3 to TRBJ1-5; D gene ambiguous. The germline V gene encodes CDR1 SGHTA and CDR2 FQGTGA. The CDR3 length is 15 residues. Trimming removed 4 bases at V and 11 bases at J, with 21 bases between. This CDR3 reads CASSSGLVLQSAQHF. In DNA, the CDR3 is TGTGCCAGCAGCTCCGGACTGGTCCTTCAATCAGCCCAGCATTTT.

The chain combines TRBV24-1 with TRBJ1-2; tentative D call: TRBD1 (6 bases). This CDR3 contains 12 residues. Germline V lookup: CDR1 KGHDR, CDR2 SFDVKD. V was pared by 6 bases and J by 6 bases, with 10 bases between. In DNA, the CDR3 is TGTGCCACCAGTTTCGCAGGGGATGGCTACACCTTC. Translated, it gives CATSFAGDGYTF.

The chain links TRBV6-5 to TRBJ1-6; D possibly corresponds to TRBD1 (5 bases). The CDR3 loop spans 12 amino acids. Germline V gives CDR1 MNHEY, CDR2 SVGAGI. With 11 bases removed from V and 9 bases from J, the gap between germline ends came to 14 bases. The CDR3 region is CAGSQGGSPLHF. In DNA form, the CDR3 reads TGTGCCGGCTCCCAGGGCGGTTCACCCCTCCACTTT.

The gene calls are TRBV4-1 and TRBJ1-1; the D gene is possibly TRBD1 (6 bases). The V and J ends lost 0 bases and 2 bases respectively, with 16 bases between them. CDR1 and CDR2 from the germline V gene are MGHRA and YSYEKL. The CDR3 runs to 17 residues. The CDR3 spells CASSQDLRGTQNTEAFF. CDR3 DNA: TGCGCCAGCAGCCAAGATCTAAGAGGGACACAAAACACTGAAGCTTTCTTT.

The chain has TRBV7-8 and TRBJ2-7; 9 bases map to TRBD1. Germline loops: CDR1 SGHVS, CDR2 FQNEAQ. The CDR3 extends over 14 amino acids. V shed 6 bases and J 1 base; nucleotides not matched to a gene: 4. CDR3 DNA sequence: TGTGCCAGCAGGGTGGGGACAGGGTCCTACGAGCAGTACTTC. Its protein product is CASRVGTGSYEQYF.

The chain combines TRBV25-1 with TRBJ1-2; the match to TRBD1 covers 7 bases. The V gene end was trimmed by 8 bases and the J gene end by 6 bases; junction bases not matched to a gene: 9. This CDR3 is built from 13 residues. Germline V gene sequence: CDR1 MGHDK, CDR2 SYGVNS. The CDR3 sequence is CASQDRLAHGYTF. Written as DNA, the CDR3 is TGTGCCAGCCAGGACAGGTTGGCCCATGGCTACACCTTC.

CDR3: CASSQDRKGLAKNIQYF. In nucleotides, the CDR3 is TGTGCCAGCAGCCAAGATAGAAAAGGACTAGCCAAAAACATTCAGTACTTC. The chain uses TRBV4-2 and TRBJ2-4; a possible D gene is TRBD2 (5 bases). Germline CDR1 reads LGHNA; CDR2 reads YNFKEQ. Trimming took 0 bases from V and 0 from J, leaving 12 bases between them. The CDR3 covers 17 residues.

The CDR3: CASSYSHLRDREGYTF. Here the CDR3 DNA reads TGTGCCAGCAGTTACTCGCACCTCCGGGACAGAGAAGGCTACACCTTC. The chain recombines TRBV6-2 or TRBV6-3 with TRBJ1-2; 7 nucleotides agree with TRBD1. This CDR3 is built from 16 residues. Looked up from germline, CDR1 is MNHEY and CDR2 is SVGEGT. With 0 bases clipped from V and 8 bases from J, the junction kept 12 bases outside the gene matches.